The clone carrying this TCR beta chain was recorded many times. Antigen unknown. This sample is drawn from a study of T cell repertoires in cytomegalovirus infection. Study as a whole: It can be stated that public TCR beta signatures indicated CMV infection as well as a matching HLA type. Study-wide results and limits: Pooled public TCR beta family frequency picked out CMV carriers with the relevant HLA.

Via MiXCR, TCRdb re-called the reads, giving one row per CDR3 protein. The profile covers a few hundred thousand distinct CDR3 sequences, with 33% appearing a single time and roughly 15% taken by the ten largest. The CDR3 runs 12 residues. Between the trimmed V and J ends, which lost 2 bases and 5 bases, there was a span of 6 bases. Per the germline V gene, CDR1 is SGHTA and CDR2 is FQGNSA. The sequencing here drew on cultured PBMCs, taken from culture after CMV antigen stimulation. The V gene is TRBV7-2, the J gene TRBJ1-1; no clear D. This receptor was obtained from a human donor in good health (CMV status not recorded). Some clones in this sample may be carry-over from other donors' samples. Here the CDR3 DNA reads TGTGCCAGCAGCTTACGGCTAACTGAAGCTTTCTTT. It translates to CASSLRLTEAFF. Looking up the rest from reference TRBV7-2 and TRBJ1-1 gives the full variable domain: GAGVSQSPSNKVTEKGKDVELRCDPISGHTALYWYRQSLGQGLEFLIYFQGNSAPDKSGLPSDRFSAERTGGSVSTLTIQRTQQEDSAVYLCASSLRLTEAFFGQGTRLTVV.